A selection of T cell receptor beta chains follows, all from one sample in a study of cytomegalovirus exposure and HLA in healthy donors. Assay used: immunoSEQ multiplex PCR; TCRdb lists only in-frame clones, some missing. The sample consists of about 160,000 clones, 80% of them appearing once. What was sequenced was PBMCs. The receptors here all came from a woman between 45 and 60 years old in good health and CMV-seronegative. Both conserved end residues are part of each CDR3. The D gene is left open where the match is weak. Rows may omit the clone size; those that give it use once, few, many or a size class.

d_gene	abundance	v_gene	j_gene	CDR3nt	CDR3aa
TRBD1	once	TRBV19	TRBJ2-7	TGTGCCAGTAGTAACGGGACAGTCCACTACGAGCAGTACTTC	CASSNGTVHYEQYF
-	-	TRBV28	TRBJ1-1	TGTGCCAGCAGGAATCAGGGGCCCGCGCTTGAAGCTTTCTTT	CASRNQGPALEAFF
TRBD1	-	TRBV15	TRBJ1-4	TGTGCCACCAGCAGGGGGACAGCAACTAATGAAAAACTGTTTTTT	CATSRGTATNEKLFF
-	-	TRBV19	TRBJ2-1	TGTGCCAGTAGTATTGGGTCGGTCGGGAGTCTCGGCAATGAGCAGTTCTTC	CASSIGSVGSLGNEQFF
TRBD1	-	TRBV28	TRBJ1-1	TGTGCCAGCAGTTTACCTGGCGACAGGGTGATGGAAGCTTTCTTT	CASSLPGDRVMEAFF
-	-	TRBV7-3	TRBJ2-2	TGTGCCAGCAGCCCCAGAGACTCGAACACCGGGGAGCTGTTTTTT	CASSPRDSNTGELFF
TRBD1	-	TRBV14	TRBJ2-7	TGTGCCAGCAGCCGAGTACAGGGGGCCTACGAGCAGTACTTC	CASSRVQGAYEQYF
-	-	TRBV2	TRBJ2-2	TGTGCCAGCACCGTGGGGCTAGCGTTGAACACCGGGGAGCTGTTTTTT	CASTVGLALNTGELFF
TRBD2	-	TRBV27	TRBJ2-2	TGTGCCAGCAGTGAACCCGGACTAGCGGGAGGTTTTACCGGGGAGCTGTTTTTT	CASSEPGLAGGFTGELFF
-	-	TRBV28	TRBJ1-5	TGTGCCAGCACCCCGGTGGTGGAGGGGTATCAGCCCCAGCATTTT	CASTPVVEGYQPQHF
-	-	TRBV25-1	TRBJ1-1	TGTGCCAGCAGTAACTGGCGGGGCCCCAGGAGCACTGAAGCTTTCTTT	CASSNWRGPRSTEAFF
TRBD1	-	TRBV7-9	TRBJ1-3	TGTGCCAGCAGTTCCGACAGGGGCTCTGGAAACACCATATATTTT	CASSSDRGSGNTIYF
TRBD1	-	TRBV19	TRBJ2-7	TGTGCCAGTAGTCAGACAGGGGGAATGTCCTACGAGCAGTACTTC	CASSQTGGMSYEQYF
TRBD2	few	TRBV5-4	TRBJ2-7	TGTGCCAGCAGCCACCGGGACTACATCTACGAGCAGTACTTC	CASSHRDYIYEQYF
TRBD2	-	TRBV7-2	TRBJ2-5	TGTGCCAGCAGCTTAGGGGGCCTAGCGGGGCAACAAGAGACCCAGTACTTC	CASSLGGLAGQQETQYF
TRBD1	many	TRBV28	TRBJ1-5	TGTGCCAGCAGTTTATCGGGTCGGGGACAGGGCGGTCAGCCCCAGCATTTT	CASSLSGRGQGGQPQHF
TRBD1	few	TRBV5-5	TRBJ1-5	TGTGCCAGCAGCTGGGACAGAAATCAGCCCCAGCATTTT	CASSWDRNQPQHF
TRBD2	-	TRBV7-2	TRBJ2-2	TGTGCCAGCAGCTTAGGCGTTGCGGGGGTAGGGACCGGGGAGCTGTTTTTT	CASSLGVAGVGTGELFF
-	once	TRBV15	TRBJ2-1	TGTGCCACCAGCGGCCGACAGGGGACGGCTAGCGGGAAAAGGGGCAATGAGCAGTTCTTC	CATSGRQGTASGKRGNEQFF
-	-	TRBV7-9	TRBJ2-1	TGTGCCAGCAGGCCGACTATCTCCCGATCCTACAATGAGCAGTTCTTC	CASRPTISRSYNEQFF
-	few	TRBV6-1	TRBJ1-3	TGTGCCAGCAGTGAAAAAGGGGCTGGAAACACCATATATTTT	CASSEKGAGNTIYF
-	few	TRBV9	TRBJ2-2	TGTGCCAGCAGCGTATGGTCGGGGGCCGGGGAGCTGTTTTTT	CASSVWSGAGELFF
-	-	TRBV7-7	TRBJ2-5	TGTGCTAGCAGCCCAAAGGCGACAGCAGGGGAGACCCAGTACTTC	CASSPKATAGETQYF
-	-	TRBV28	TRBJ1-5	TGTGCCAGCAGTTTAAGGCTCCGGACAGCCAAAAATAGCAATCAGCCCCAGCATTTT	CASSLRLRTAKNSNQPQHF
TRBD1	-	TRBV5-1	TRBJ1-4	TGCGCCAGCAGCCCGTCCGGGACAGGGTATGAAAAACTGTTTTTT	CASSPSGTGYEKLFF
TRBD1	-	TRBV6-1	TRBJ2-7	TGTGCCAGCAGTGAAGCGAAGGGACAGGTCCACTATCTCTCCTACGAGCAGTACTTC	CASSEAKGQVHYLSYEQYF
-	-	TRBV29-1	TRBJ1-1	TGCAGCGCCTTGGGTGGGGGGACTGAAGCTTTCTTT	CSALGGGTEAFF
-	-	TRBV11-2	TRBJ1-2	TGTGCCAGCAGCCGTACCAACAGGGCTTATGGCTACACCTTC	CASSRTNRAYGYTF
-	once	TRBV7-2	TRBJ1-5	TGTGCCAGCAGCTTACGACAGTATCAGCCCCAGCATTTT	CASSLRQYQPQHF
-	-	TRBV18	TRBJ1-2	TGTGCCAGCTCACCAGGCGGCGAGTATGGCTACACCTTC	CASSPGGEYGYTF
TRBD1	once	TRBV10-1	TRBJ2-2	TGCGCCAGCAGTGAGGGGACAGGGGTGTCCGGGGAGCTGTTTTTT	CASSEGTGVSGELFF
TRBD2	-	TRBV10-3	TRBJ2-3	TGTGCCACCAGGACTAGCGGGGGGGCCCGGGATACGCAGTATTTT	CATRTSGGARDTQYF
-	-	TRBV4-1	TRBJ2-5	TGCGCCAGCAGCCAAGGCGCCAGCGGCGGCGGTTACCAAGAGACCCAGTACTTC	CASSQGASGGGYQETQYF
-	-	TRBV7-6	TRBJ1-4	TGTGCCAGCAGCCCCTACCCGGAGGGGACTAATGAAAAACTGTTTTTT	CASSPYPEGTNEKLFF
-	-	TRBV11-2	TRBJ2-7	TGTGCCAGCGGCAAAAGGGGGAAGCAGTACTTC	CASGKRGKQYF
TRBD1	-	TRBV5-8	TRBJ2-7	TGTGCCAGCAGCTTGGCAACAGGGGGAAGGTTGTACGAGCAGTACTTC	CASSLATGGRLYEQYF
TRBD2	-	TRBV19	TRBJ2-7	TGTGCCAGTAGTATAGGCGGGAGGGCCGAAGAGCAGTACTTC	CASSIGGRAEEQYF
-	-	TRBV2	TRBJ2-4	TGTGCCAGCAGTGACAGACGAGCGGGAAACATTCAGTACTTC	CASSDRRAGNIQYF
TRBD1	-	TRBV11-3	TRBJ2-2	TGTGCCAGCAGCTTAGGGACAGGGGTTTCCGGGGAGCTGTTTTTT	CASSLGTGVSGELFF
TRBD1	-	TRBV6-6	TRBJ1-6	TGTGCCAGCAGACGGACAGGGGAGAATTCACCCCTCCACTTT	CASRRTGENSPLHF
-	-	TRBV27	TRBJ2-7	TGTGCCAGCGCGCGCGGAGGTGGACAGAGACTCTACGAGCAGTACTTC	CASARGGGQRLYEQYF
TRBD2	-	TRBV2	TRBJ2-7	TGTGCCAGCAGTTACTCGGGACTAGCGGGGAGTGGGGGTTACGAGCAGTACTTC	CASSYSGLAGSGGYEQYF
TRBD2	-	TRBV5-1	TRBJ2-7	TGCGCCAGCAGCTTCCTAGCGGGAGGGCCCCCTACCACATATGGGTCCTACGAGCAGTACTTC	CASSFLAGGPPTTYGSYEQYF
-	-	TRBV6-5	TRBJ2-2	TGTGCCAGCACTCAGGTGACGAACACCGGGGAGCTGTTTTTT	CASTQVTNTGELFF
-	-	TRBV5-6	TRBJ2-3	TGTGCCAGCAGCTTGCGGGCGCAGGGGACCACAGATACGCAGTATTTT	CASSLRAQGTTDTQYF
-	few	TRBV6-1	TRBJ1-1	TGTGCCAGCAGTGATTGGGGGCGGAACACTGAAGCTTTCTTT	CASSDWGRNTEAFF
-	-	TRBV28	TRBJ1-2	TGTGCCAGCAGACGCAAACCGGGGGAATCGGGGGGCTACACCTTC	CASRRKPGESGGYTF
-	-	TRBV18	TRBJ2-3	TGTGCCAGCTCACCCCCCCGGGGGGCCCTCACAGATACGCAGTATTTT	CASSPPRGALTDTQYF
-	once	TRBV19	TRBJ2-7	TGTGCCAGTAGTGAGCAGACAGCCTCCTACGAGCAGTACTTC	CASSEQTASYEQYF
TRBD1	-	TRBV7-2	TRBJ1-4	TGTGCCAGCAGCACCCGACAGGGAGTAACTAATGAAAAACTGTTTTTT	CASSTRQGVTNEKLFF